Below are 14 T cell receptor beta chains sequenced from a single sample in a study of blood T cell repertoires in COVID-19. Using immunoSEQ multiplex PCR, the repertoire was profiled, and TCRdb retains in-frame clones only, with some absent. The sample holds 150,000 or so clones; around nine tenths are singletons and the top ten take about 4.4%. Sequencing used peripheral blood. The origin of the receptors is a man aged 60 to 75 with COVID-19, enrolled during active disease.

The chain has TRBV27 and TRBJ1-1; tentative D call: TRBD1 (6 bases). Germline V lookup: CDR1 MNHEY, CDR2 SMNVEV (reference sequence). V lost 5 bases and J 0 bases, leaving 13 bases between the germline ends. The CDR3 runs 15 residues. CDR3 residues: CASSMGWGLNTEAFF. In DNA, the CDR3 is TGTGCCAGCAGTATGGGCTGGGGGCTGAACACTGAAGCTTTCTTT.

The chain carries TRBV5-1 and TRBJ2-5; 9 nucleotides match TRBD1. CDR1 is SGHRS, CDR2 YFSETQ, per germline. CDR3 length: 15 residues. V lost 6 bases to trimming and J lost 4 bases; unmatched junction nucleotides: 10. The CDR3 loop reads CASTTGGASRETQYF. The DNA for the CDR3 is TGCGCCAGCACTACAGGGGGCGCTAGTCGAGAGACCCAGTACTTC.

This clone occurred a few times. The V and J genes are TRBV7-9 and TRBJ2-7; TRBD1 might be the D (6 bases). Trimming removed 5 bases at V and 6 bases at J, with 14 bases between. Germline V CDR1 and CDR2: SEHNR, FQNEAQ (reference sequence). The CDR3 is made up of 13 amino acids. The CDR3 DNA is TGTGCCAGCAGCCATGAGGGGGTTGGCGAGCAGTACTTC. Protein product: CASSHEGVGEQYF.

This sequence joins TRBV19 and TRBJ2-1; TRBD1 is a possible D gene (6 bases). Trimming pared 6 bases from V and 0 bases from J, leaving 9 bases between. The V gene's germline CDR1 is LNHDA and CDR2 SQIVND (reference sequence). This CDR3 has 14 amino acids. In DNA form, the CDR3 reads TGTGCCAGTAGGGGACAACCCTCCTACAATGAGCAGTTCTTC. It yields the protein CASRGQPSYNEQFF.

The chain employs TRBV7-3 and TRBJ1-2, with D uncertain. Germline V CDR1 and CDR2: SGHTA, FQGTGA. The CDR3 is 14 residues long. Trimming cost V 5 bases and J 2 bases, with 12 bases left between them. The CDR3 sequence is CASSPGGSNYGYTF. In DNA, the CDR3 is TGTGCCAGCAGCCCCGGTGGTTCCAACTATGGCTACACCTTC.

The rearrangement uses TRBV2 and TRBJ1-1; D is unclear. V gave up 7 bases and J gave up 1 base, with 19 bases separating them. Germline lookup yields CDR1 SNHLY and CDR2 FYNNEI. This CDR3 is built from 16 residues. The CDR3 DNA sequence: TGTGCCAGCATCTCGGTCGGCCAAGGCGGGAACACTGAAGCTTTCTTT. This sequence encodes CASISVGQGGNTEAFF.

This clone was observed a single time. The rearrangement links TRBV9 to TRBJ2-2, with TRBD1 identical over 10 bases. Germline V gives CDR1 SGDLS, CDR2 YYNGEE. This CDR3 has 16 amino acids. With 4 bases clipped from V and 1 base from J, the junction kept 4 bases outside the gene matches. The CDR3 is CASSWGTGENTGELFF. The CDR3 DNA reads TGTGCCAGCAGCTGGGGGACAGGGGAGAACACCGGGGAGCTGTTTTTT.

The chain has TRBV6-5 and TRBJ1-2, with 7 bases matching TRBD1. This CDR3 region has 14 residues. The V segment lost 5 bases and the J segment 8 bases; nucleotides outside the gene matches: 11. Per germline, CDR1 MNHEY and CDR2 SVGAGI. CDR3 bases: TGTGCCAGCAGTCCTGGGACAGTAACCTGGGGCTACACCTTC. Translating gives CASSPGTVTWGYTF.

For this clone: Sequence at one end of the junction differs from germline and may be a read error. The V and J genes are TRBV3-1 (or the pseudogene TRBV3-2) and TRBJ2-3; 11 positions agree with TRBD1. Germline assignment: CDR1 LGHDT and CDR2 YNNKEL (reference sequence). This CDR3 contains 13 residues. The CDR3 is CASSQRTGGRTGF. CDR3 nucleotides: TGTGCCAGCAGCCAGAGGACAGGGGGCCGCACTGGGTTT.

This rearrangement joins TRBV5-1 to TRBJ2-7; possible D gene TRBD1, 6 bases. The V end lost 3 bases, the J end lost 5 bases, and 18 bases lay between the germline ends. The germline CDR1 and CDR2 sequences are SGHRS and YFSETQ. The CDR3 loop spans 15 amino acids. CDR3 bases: TGCGCCAGCAGCTCACAGGGAGTTCTTCTGAACGAGCAGTACTTC. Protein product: CASSSQGVLLNEQYF.

CDR3 residues: CASSYTPPGTKGPQHF. The CDR3 DNA is TGTGCCAGCAGTTACACACCGCCGGGAACTAAAGGCCCCCAGCATTTT. The J gene is TRBJ1-5, the V gene TRBV6-6; D remains ambiguous. The CDR3 covers 16 residues. V was cut by 2 bases and J by 10 bases, with 21 bases left in between. Germline CDR1 MNHNY, CDR2 SVGAGI (reference sequence).

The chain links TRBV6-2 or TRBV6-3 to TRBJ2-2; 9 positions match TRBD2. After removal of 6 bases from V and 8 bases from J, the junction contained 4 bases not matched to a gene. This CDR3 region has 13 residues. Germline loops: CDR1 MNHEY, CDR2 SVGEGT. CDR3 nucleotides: TGTGCCAGCAGCCGTAGCGGGGGAGGGGAGCTGTTTTTT. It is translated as CASSRSGGGELFF.

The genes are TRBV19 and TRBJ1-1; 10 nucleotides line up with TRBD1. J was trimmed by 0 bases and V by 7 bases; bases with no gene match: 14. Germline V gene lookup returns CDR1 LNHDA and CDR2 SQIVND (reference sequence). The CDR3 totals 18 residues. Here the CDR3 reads CASTKPWDRGLMNTEAFF. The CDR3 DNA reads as TGTGCCAGTACGAAACCCTGGGACAGGGGTCTCATGAACACTGAAGCTTTCTTT. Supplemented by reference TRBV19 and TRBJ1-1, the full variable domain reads DGGITQSPKYLFRKEGQNVTLSCEQNLNHDAMYWYRQDPGQGLRLIYYSQIVNDFQKGDIAEGYSVSREKKESFPLTVTSAQKNPTAFYLCASTKPWDRGLMNTEAFFGQGTRLTVV.

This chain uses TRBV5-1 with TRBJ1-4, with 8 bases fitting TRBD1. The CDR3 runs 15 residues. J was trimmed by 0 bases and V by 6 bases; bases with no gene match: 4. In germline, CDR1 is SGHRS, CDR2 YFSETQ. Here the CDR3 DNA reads TGCGCCAGCACCCAGGGGGCAGCAACTAATGAAAAACTGTTTTTT. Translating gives CASTQGAATNEKLFF.